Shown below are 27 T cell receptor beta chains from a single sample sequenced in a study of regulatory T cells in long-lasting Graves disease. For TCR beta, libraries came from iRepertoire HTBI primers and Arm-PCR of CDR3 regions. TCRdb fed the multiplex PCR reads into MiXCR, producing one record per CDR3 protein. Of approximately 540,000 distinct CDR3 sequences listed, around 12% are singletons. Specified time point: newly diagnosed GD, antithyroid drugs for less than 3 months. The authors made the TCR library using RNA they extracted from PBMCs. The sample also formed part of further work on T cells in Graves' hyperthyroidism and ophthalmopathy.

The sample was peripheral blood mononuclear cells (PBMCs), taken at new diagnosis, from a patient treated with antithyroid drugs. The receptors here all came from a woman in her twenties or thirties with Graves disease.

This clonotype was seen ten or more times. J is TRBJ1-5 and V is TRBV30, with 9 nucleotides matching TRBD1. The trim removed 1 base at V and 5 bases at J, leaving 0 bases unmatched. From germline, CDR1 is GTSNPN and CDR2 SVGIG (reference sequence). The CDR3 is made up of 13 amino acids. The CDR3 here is CAWSDRGHQPQHF. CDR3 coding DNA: TGTGCCTGGAGTGACAGGGGGCATCAGCCCCAGCATTTT.

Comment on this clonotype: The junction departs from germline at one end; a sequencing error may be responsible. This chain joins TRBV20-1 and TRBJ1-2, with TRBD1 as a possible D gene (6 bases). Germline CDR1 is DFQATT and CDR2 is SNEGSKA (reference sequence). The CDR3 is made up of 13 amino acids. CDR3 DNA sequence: TGCAGTGCTACCCCGCAACAGGGTTATGACTACACCTTC. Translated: CSATPQQGYDYTF.

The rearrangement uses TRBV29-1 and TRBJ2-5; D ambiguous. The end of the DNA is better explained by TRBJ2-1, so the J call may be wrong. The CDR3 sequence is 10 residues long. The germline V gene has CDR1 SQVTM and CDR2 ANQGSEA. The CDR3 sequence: CSVLGNEQFF. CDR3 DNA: TGCAGCGTTCTGGGGAATGAGCAGTTCTTC.

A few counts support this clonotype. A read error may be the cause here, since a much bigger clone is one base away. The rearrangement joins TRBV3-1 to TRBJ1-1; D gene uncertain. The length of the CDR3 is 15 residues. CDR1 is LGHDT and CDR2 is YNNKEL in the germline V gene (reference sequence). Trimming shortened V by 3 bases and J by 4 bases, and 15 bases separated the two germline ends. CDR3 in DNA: TGTGCCAGCAGCCAGGGTCCTTCCCGGGGCACTGAAGCTTTCTTT. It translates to CASSQGPSRGTEAFF.

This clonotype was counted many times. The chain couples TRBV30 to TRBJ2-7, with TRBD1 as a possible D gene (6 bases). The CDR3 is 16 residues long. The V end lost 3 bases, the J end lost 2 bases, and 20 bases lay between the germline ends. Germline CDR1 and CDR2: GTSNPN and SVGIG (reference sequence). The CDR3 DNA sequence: TGTGCCTGGAGCTACGGACCCGGGACACCAACCTACGAGCAGTACTTC. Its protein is CAWSYGPGTPTYEQYF.

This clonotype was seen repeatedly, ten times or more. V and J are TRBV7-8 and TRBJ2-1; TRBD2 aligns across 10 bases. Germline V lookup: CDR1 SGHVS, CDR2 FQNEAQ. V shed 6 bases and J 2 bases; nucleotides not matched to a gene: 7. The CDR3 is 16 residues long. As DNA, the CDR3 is TGTGCCAGCAGACCGGGACTAGCGAAAACCTACAATGAGCAGTTCTTC. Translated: CASRPGLAKTYNEQFF.

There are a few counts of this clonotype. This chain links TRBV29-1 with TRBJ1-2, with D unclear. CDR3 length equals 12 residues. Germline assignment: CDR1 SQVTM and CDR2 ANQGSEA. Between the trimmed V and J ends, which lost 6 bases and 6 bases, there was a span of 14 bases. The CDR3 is CSVEGVGHGYTF. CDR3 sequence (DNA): TGCAGCGTCGAGGGCGTCGGCCATGGCTACACCTTC.

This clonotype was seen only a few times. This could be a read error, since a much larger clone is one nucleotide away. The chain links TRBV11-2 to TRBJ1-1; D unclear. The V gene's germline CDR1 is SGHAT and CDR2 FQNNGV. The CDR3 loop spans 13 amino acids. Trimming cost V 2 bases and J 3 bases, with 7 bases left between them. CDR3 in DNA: TGTGCCAGCAGCTTAAAATGGGACACTGAAGCTTTCTTT. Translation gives CASSLKWDTEAFF.

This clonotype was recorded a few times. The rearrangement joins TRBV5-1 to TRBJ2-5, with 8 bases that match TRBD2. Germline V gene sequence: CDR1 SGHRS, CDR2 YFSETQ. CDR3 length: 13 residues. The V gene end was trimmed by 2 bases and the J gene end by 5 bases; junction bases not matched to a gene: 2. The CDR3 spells CASSFGTRETQYF. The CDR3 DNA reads TGCGCCAGCAGCTTCGGGACTAGGGAGACCCAGTACTTC. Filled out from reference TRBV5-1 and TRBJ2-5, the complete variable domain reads KAGVTQTPRYLIKTRGQQVTLSCSPISGHRSVSWYQQTPGQGLQFLFEYFSETQRNKGNFPGRFSGRQFSNSRSEMNVSTLELGDSALYLCASSFGTRETQYFGPGTRLLVL.

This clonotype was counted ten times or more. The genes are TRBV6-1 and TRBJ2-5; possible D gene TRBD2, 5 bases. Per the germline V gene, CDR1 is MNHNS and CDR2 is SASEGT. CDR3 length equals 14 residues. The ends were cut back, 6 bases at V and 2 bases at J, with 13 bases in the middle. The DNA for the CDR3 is TGTGCCAGCAGGGAGGACTCCCCTCAAGAGACCCAGTACTTC. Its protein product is CASREDSPQETQYF.

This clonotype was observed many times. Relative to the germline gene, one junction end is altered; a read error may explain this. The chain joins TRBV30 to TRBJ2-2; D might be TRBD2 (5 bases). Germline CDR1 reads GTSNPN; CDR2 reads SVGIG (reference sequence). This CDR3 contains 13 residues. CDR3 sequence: CAWTATNTGELFF. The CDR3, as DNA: TGTGCCTGGACCGCCACTAACACCGGGGAACTGTTTTTT.

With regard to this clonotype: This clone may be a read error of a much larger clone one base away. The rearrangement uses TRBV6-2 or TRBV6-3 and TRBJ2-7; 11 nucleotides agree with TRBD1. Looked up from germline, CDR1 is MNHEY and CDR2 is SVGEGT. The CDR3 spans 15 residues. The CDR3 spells CASSAGTGGTYVQYF. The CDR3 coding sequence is TGTGCCAGCAGTGCGGGGACAGGGGGAACCTACGTGCAGTACTTC.

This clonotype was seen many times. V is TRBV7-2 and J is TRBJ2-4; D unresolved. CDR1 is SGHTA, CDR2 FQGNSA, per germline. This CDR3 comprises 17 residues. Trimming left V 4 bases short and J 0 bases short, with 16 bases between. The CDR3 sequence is CASSSPRARIAKNIQYF. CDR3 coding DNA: TGTGCCAGCAGCTCACCACGGGCGCGAATAGCCAAAAACATTCAGTACTTC.

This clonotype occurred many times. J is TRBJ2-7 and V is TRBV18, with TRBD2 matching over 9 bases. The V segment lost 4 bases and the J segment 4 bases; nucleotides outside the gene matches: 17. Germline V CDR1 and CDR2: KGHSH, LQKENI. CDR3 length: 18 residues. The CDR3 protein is CASSRINPNSGSRYEQYF. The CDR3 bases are TGTGCCAGCTCACGGATTAACCCGAATAGCGGGAGTAGGTACGAGCAGTACTTC.

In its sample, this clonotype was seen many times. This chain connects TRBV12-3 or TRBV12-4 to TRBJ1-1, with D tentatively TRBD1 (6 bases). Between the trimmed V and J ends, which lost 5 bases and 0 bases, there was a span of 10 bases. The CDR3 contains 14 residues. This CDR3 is CASSPGQLNTEAFF. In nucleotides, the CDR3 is TGTGCCAGCAGTCCAGGACAGTTGAACACTGAAGCTTTCTTT.

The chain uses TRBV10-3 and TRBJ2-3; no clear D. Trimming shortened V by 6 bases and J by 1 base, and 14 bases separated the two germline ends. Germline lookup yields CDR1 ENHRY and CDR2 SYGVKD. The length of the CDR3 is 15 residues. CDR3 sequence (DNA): TGTGCCATCAGCGACCCCGAGTGGGGCACAGATACGCAGTATTTT. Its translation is CAISDPEWGTDTQYF.

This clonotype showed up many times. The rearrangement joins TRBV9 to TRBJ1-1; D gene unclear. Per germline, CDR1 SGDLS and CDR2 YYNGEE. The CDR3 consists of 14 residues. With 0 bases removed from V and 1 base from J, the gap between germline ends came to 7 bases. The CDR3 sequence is CASSVGGKNTEAFF. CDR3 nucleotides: TGTGCCAGCAGCGTAGGGGGTAAGAACACTGAAGCTTTCTTT. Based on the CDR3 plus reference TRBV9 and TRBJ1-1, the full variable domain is DSGVTQTPKHLITATGQRVTLRCSPRSGDLSVYWYQQSLDQGLQFLIQYYNGEERAKGNILERFSAQQFPDLHSELNLSSLELGDSALYFCASSVGGKNTEAFFGQGTRLTVV.

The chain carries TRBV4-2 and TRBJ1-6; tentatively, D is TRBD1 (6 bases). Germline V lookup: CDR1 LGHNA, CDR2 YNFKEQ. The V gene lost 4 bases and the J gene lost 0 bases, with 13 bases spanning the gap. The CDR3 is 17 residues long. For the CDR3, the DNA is TGTGCCAGCAGCCGACAAGGGGGGAGCTCCTATAATTCACCCCTCCACTTT. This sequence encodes CASSRQGGSSYNSPLHF.

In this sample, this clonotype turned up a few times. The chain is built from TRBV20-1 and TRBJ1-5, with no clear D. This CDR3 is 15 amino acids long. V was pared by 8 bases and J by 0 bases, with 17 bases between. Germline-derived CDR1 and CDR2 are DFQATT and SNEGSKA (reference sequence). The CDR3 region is CSTSLLGYSNQPQHF. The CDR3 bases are TGCAGTACCTCCTTATTGGGATATAGCAATCAGCCCCAGCATTTT.

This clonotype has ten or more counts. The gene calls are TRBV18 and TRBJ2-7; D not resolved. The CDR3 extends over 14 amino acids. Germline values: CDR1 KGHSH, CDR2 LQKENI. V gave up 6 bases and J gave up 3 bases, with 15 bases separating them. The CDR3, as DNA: TGTGCCAGCTCTCACCAGCCAGGCTACTACGAGCAGTACTTC. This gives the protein CASSHQPGYYEQYF. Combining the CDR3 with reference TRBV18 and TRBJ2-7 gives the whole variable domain NAGVMQNPRHLVRRRGQEARLRCSPMKGHSHVYWYRQLPEEGLKFMVYLQKENIIDESGMPKERFSAEFPKEGPSILRIQQVVRGDSAAYFCASSHQPGYYEQYFGPGTRLTVT.

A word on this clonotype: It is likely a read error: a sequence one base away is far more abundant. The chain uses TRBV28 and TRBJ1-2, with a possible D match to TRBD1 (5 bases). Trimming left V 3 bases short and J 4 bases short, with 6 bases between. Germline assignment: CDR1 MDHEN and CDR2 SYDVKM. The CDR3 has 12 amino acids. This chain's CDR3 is CASSLGVYGYTF. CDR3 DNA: TGTGCCAGCAGTTTGGGGGTCTATGGCTACACCTTC.

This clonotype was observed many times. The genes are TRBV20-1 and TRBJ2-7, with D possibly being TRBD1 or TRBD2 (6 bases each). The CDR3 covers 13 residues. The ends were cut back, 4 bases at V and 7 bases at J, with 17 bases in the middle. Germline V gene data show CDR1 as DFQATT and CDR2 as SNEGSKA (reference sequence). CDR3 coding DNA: TGCAGTGCTACACAGGGCGGGGTCGGGGAGCAGTACTTC. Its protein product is CSATQGGVGEQYF.

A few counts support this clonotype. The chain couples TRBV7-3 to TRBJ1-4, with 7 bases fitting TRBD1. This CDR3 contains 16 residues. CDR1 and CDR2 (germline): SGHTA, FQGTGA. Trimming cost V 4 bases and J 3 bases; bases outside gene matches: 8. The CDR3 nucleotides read TGTGCCAGCAGCTCTTCCGACAGGGTTGCTAATGAAAAACTGTTTTTT. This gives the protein CASSSSDRVANEKLFF.

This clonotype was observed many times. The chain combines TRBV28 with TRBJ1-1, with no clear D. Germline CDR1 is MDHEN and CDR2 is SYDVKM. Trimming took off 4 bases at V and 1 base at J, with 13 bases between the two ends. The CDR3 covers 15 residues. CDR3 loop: CASSSWAPGNTEAFF. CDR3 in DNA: TGTGCCAGCAGTTCCTGGGCTCCAGGGAACACTGAAGCTTTCTTT.

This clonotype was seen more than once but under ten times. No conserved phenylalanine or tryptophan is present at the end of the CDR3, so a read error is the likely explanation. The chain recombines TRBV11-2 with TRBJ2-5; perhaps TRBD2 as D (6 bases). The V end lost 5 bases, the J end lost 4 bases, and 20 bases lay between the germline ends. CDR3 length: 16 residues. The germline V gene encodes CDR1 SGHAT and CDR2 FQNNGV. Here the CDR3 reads CASSPGRGRSRETQYL. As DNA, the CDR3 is TGTGCCAGCAGCCCGGGACGGGGGAGAAGCCGAGAGACCCAGTACCTC.

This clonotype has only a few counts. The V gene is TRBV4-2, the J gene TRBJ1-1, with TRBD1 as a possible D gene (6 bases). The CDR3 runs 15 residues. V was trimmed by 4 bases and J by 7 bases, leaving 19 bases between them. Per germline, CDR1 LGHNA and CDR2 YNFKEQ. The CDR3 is CASSRQYDRTYEAFF. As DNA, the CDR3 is TGTGCCAGCAGCCGACAATATGACAGGACTTATGAAGCTTTCTTT.

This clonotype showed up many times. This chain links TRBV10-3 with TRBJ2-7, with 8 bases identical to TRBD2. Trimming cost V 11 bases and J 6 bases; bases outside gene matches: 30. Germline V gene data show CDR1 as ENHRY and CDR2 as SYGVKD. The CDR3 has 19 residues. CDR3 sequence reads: CAALPGPGSLAGFRGEQYF. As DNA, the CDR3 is TGTGCCGCATTGCCGGGCCCGGGGAGTTTAGCGGGATTTCGGGGCGAGCAGTACTTC.